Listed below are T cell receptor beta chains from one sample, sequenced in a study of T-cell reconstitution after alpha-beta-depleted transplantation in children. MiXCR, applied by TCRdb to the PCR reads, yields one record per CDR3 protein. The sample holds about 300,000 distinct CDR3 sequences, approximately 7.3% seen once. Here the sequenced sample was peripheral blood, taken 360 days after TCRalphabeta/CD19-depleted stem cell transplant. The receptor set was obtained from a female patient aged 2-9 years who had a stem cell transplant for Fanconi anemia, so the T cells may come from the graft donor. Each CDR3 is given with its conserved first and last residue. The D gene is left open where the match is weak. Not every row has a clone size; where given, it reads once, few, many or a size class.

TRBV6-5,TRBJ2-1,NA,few,TGTGCCAGCAGTTTAAGAACTCCCGGTGAGCAGTTCTTC,CASSLRTPGEQFF
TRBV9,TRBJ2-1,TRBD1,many,TGTGCCTCCCAGTACAGGGGGTCGGATGAGCAGTTCTTC,CASQYRGSDEQFF
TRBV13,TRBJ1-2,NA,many,TGTGCCAGCAGCTTAGCGGGGGGGATCGTGGGATATGGCTACACCTTC,CASSLAGGIVGYGYTF
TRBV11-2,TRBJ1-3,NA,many,TGTGCCAGCGTGGCGGTGAGCTCTGGAAACACCATATATTTT,CASVAVSSGNTIYF
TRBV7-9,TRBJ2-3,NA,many,TGTGCCAGCAGCCCCCGCGGGTTAGATACGCAGTATTTT,CASSPRGLDTQYF
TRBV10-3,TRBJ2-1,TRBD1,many,TGTGCCATCAGTGCAACCGGGACAGGCATCTCCTACAATGAGCAGTTCTTC,CAISATGTGISYNEQFF
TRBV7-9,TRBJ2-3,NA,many,TGTGCCAGCAATTCGGGACTCAGCACAGATACGCAGTATTTT,CASNSGLSTDTQYF
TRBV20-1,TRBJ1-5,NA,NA,TGCAGTGCACCACAGGGCGGGAAGAATCAGCCCCAGCATTTT,CSAPQGGKNQPQHF
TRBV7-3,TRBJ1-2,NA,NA,TGTGCCAGCAGCTTATCCCGGGGACACCCGGATGGCTACACCTTC,CASSLSRGHPDGYTF
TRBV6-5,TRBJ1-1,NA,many,TGTGCCAGCAGTTACTCCGAGGGGCTTAACACTGAAGCTTTCTTT,CASSYSEGLNTEAFF
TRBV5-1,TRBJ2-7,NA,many,TGCGCCAGCTCCACAAGGGCGACAGCCTACGAGCAGTACTTC,CASSTRATAYEQYF
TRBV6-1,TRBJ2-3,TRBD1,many,TGTGCCAGCAGTGAAGCGCCCGGGACAGATACTAGCACAGATACGCAGTATTTT,CASSEAPGTDTSTDTQYF
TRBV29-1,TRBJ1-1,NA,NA,TGCAGCCACCGAAAGGGGGGCACTGAAGCTTTCTTT,CSHRKGGTEAFF
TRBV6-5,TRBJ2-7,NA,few,TGTGCCAGCAGTTACCGCGCCAGGGGGGTTTCCCCAGCCTACGAGCAGTACTTC,CASSYRARGVSPAYEQYF
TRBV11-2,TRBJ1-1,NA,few,TGTGCCAGCAGCTTAGGCAGACCCGAAGCTTTCTTT,CASSLGRPEAFF
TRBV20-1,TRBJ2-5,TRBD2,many,TGCAGTGCTAGAGCCGGGACTAGAAGGGAGACCCAGTACTTC,CSARAGTRRETQYF
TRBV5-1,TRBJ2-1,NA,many,TGCGCCAGCAGCTTTGCGGGGGCGGGGAATGAGCAGTTCTTC,CASSFAGAGNEQFF
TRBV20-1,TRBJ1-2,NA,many,TGCAGTGCTAGTTTCGGGGGAACCCCATATGGCTACACCTTC,CSASFGGTPYGYTF
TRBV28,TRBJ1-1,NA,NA,TGTGCCAGCAGTTTAGTCGGCATCACGAACACTGAAGCTTTCTTT,CASSLVGITNTEAFF
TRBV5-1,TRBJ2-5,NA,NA,TGCGCCAGCAGCTTGGCGCAGGGACCTAAAGAGACCCAGTACTTC,CASSLAQGPKETQYF
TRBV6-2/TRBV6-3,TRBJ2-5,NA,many,TGTGCCAGCAGTAAGACAGGAGAGACCCAGTACTTC,CASSKTGETQYF
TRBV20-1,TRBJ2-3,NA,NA,TGCAGTGCTAGAGGCCGACTAAGCACAGATACGCAGTATTTT,CSARGRLSTDTQYF
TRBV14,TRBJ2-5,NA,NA,TGTGCCAGCAGCCAGTTTCGAGAGACCCAGTACTTC,CASSQFRETQYF
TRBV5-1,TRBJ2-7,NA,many,TGCGCCAGCAGCGTAAACGGGGGAGAGCAGTACTTC,CASSVNGGEQYF
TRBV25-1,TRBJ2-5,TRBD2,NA,TGTGCCAGCAGTGGACTAGCGGGAGGGTTGAGGGAGACCCAGTACTTC,CASSGLAGGLRETQYF
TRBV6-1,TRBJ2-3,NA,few,TGTGCCAGCAGTGCCCAGGGGCTATTCTTCACAGATACGCAGTATTTT,CASSAQGLFFTDTQYF
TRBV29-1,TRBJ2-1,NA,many,TGCAGCGTTTGGAGGGGATTGGAGGATGAGCAGTTCTTC,CSVWRGLEDEQFF
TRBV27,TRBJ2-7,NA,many,TGTGCCAGCAGTCGTAGGGTTGGACTCTACGAGCAGTACTTC,CASSRRVGLYEQYF
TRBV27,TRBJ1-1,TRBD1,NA,TGTGCCAGCAGTTTACGCCCCGGGACAGGGTTTAGGAACACTGAAGCTTTCTTT,CASSLRPGTGFRNTEAFF
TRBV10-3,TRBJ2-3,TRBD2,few,TGTGCCATCGGGGGACTAGCGGCCCGCGATACGCAGTATTTT,CAIGGLAARDTQYF
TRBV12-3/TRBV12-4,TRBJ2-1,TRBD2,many,TGTGCCAGCAGTTTTGGGACTAGCGGGGACAATGAGCAGTTCTTC,CASSFGTSGDNEQFF
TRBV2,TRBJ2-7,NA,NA,TGTGCCAGCATCTCCACGGGATTCTACGAGCAGTACTTC,CASISTGFYEQYF
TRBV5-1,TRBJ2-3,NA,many,TGCGCCAGCACCGGGATTACGTTCGGCACAGATACGCAGTATTTT,CASTGITFGTDTQYF
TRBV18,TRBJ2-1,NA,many,TGTGCCAGCTCACCAGAGATCCAGGGATATCTCAATGAGCAGTTCTTC,CASSPEIQGYLNEQFF
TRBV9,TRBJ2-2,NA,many,TGTGCCAGCAGCGTCGGAGGGGGGGCCACCGGGGAGCTGTTTTTT,CASSVGGGATGELFF
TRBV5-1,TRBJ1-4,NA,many,TGCGCCAGCAGCTCCCAGGGCGTTGGTGAAAAACTGTTTTTT,CASSSQGVGEKLFF
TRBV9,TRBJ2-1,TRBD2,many,TGTGCCAGCAGCGTAGACGTTGGGGGAGCGGGGGCGTACAATGAGCAGTTCTTC,CASSVDVGGAGAYNEQFF
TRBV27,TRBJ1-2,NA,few,TGTGCCAGCAGTTTCTTAGGGGGAGATGGCTACACCTTC,CASSFLGGDGYTF
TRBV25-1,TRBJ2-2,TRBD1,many,TGTGCCAGCAGTGAATCACAGGGGAGCACCGGGGAGCTGTTTTTT,CASSESQGSTGELFF
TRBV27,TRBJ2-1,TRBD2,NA,TGTGCCAGTCAGACTAGCGGGAGGGTAAATGAGCAGTTCTTC,CASQTSGRVNEQFF
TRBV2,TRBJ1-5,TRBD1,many,TGTGCCAGCAGTTCCGGACAGGCGATATCGGGCCCCCAGCATTTT,CASSSGQAISGPQHF
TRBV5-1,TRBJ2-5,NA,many,TGCGCCAGCAGCTTGGCGGACCGGAGAGAGACCCAGTACTTC,CASSLADRRETQYF
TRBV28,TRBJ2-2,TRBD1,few,TGTGCCAGCGGACCGGGACAGGCTTACACCGGGGAGCTGTTTTTT,CASGPGQAYTGELFF
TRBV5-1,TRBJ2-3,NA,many,TGCGCCAGCAGCTTGAATGCTGGGGGCACAGATACGCAGTATTTT,CASSLNAGGTDTQYF
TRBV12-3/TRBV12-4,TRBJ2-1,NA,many,TGTGCCAGCAGTCCGGGACGGAAGCCTCGTTCGTCATACAATGAGCAGTTCTTC,CASSPGRKPRSSYNEQFF
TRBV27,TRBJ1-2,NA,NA,TGTGCCAGCAGTCCCCATAGGGGCTTCTATGGCTACACCTTC,CASSPHRGFYGYTF
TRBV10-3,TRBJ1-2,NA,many,TGTGCCATCAGTGAGTCGGGGGCAGAACCCTACTATGGCTACACCTTC,CAISESGAEPYYGYTF
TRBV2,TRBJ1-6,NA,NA,TGTGCCAGCGTGGACAGACCTTATAATTCACCCCTCCACTTT,CASVDRPYNSPLHF
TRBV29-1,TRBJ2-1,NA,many,TGCAGCGTTCAACTGAGCGGCCGTGGTGATGAGCAGTTCTTC,CSVQLSGRGDEQFF
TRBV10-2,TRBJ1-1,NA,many,TGCGCCAGCAATGGGGGCGGGAACACTGAAGCTTTCTTT,CASNGGGNTEAFF
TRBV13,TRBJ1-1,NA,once,TGTGCCAGCAGCTTAGGGTTCAGGGTGAACACTGAAGCTTTCTTT,CASSLGFRVNTEAFF
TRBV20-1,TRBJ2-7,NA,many,TGCAGTGCTGCCCTCATTTACTACGAGCAGTACTTC,CSAALIYYEQYF
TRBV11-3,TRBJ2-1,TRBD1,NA,TGTGCCAGCAGCTTAGACCTCGGACAGGCAGGGGGTAATGAGCAGTTCTTC,CASSLDLGQAGGNEQFF
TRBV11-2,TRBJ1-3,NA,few,TGTGCCAGCAGCCGATTGGAGGGAGGCTCTGGAAACACCATATATTTT,CASSRLEGGSGNTIYF
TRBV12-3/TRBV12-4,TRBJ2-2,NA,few,TGTGCCAGCAGTTTCTTTATTAGGGGGTCGAACACCGGGGAGCTGTTTTTT,CASSFFIRGSNTGELFF
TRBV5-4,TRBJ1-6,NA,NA,TGTGCCAGCAGCTTGGCCAACTCCTATAATTCACCCCTCCACTTT,CASSLANSYNSPLHF
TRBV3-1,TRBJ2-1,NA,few,TGTGCCAGCAGCCAAGGATGGTATTCCTACAATGAGCAGTTCTTC,CASSQGWYSYNEQFF
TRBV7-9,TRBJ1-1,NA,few,TGTGCCAGCAGCGTACCCCCCAAGGGGTTAGCTTTCTTT,CASSVPPKGLAFF
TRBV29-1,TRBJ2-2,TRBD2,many,TGCAGCACCCTAGCGGGGGCGAACACCGGGGAGCTGTTTTTT,CSTLAGANTGELFF
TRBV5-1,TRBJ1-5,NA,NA,TGCGCCAGCAGCTTGGGCACAGGGAGAGGTCAGCCCCAGCATTTT,CASSLGTGRGQPQHF